The present T cell receptor beta chain was sequenced within a study of blood T cell repertoires in COVID-19. Sequencing was performed with immunoSEQ multiplex PCR; in TCRdb, only in-frame clones are kept and a portion is missing. The repertoire holds just under 350,000 clones, with around 86% as singletons. This clone was detected only once. The receptor's source is a woman aged 45-65 years with COVID-19, enrolled during active disease. The sequenced sample consisted of peripheral blood.

CDR3 sequence reads: CASSRGTGSTEAFF. The CDR3, as DNA: TGTGCCAGCAGCCGCGGGACAGGGAGTACTGAAGCTTTCTTT. The chain couples TRBV27 to TRBJ1-1; 9 bases agree with TRBD1. J lost 5 bases, V lost 6 bases, and 7 bases had no gene match. CDR1 MNHEY and CDR2 SMNVEV come from the germline V gene (reference sequence). The CDR3 covers 14 residues.